The source of this T cell receptor (beta chain) is a study of blood T cell repertoires in COVID-19. Overall study: The United States, Italy and Spain were the sources of the acute and convalescent COVID-19 samples. Sources were T cells, B-cell-depleted T cells, or PBMCs; the material itself was cDNA or gDNA.

Per the study methods: Using reference gene primer amplification, nucleated cell counts were estimated. The table came from immunoSEQ multiplex PCR; TCRdb's copy has only in-frame clones and leaves some out. Clonal size and the V and J genes are those of that table, whereas D and trimming came from the DNA. The repertoire holds around 340,000 clones, with 80% to 90% as singletons. The age range of participants was about 18 to 95 years, with residence in roughly 25 US areas. This clone was counted between two and nine times. The CDR3 is 15 residues long. J gave up 3 bases and V 5 bases, and 6 bases lay outside the gene matches. Germline values: CDR1 SEHNR, CDR2 FQNEAQ (reference sequence).

The source of this sequence is a middle-aged woman with acute COVID-19. The chain employs TRBV7-9 and TRBJ2-7, with 11 bases matching TRBD2. The sequenced sample was PBMCs or T cells enriched from blood (not recorded which). The CDR3 loop is CASSIGTSGLYEQYF. Here the CDR3 DNA reads TGTGCCAGCAGCATAGGGACTAGCGGCCTCTACGAGCAGTACTTC.